This T cell receptor (beta chain) was recovered during a study of tumor-infiltrating lymphocytes in primary liver carcinoma (dated by TCRdb to 2016 to 2017). Study-wide context: Between late 2015 and early 2016, about five patients in China with histopathologically diagnosed primary liver carcinoma had their tumors surgically resected. Samples yielded roughly 3.65 to 7.13 million productive TCRbeta reads; read depth did not differ significantly between tissue types. The study combined TCRbeta repertoire sequencing, expression microarrays and whole-exome sequencing across five regions of each liver tumor, with adjacent normal tissue and blood. High reproducibility was observed for the technical replicate repertoires, with mean shared-clone rates about 0.92 and correlation coefficients above 0.98. Tumors of the five patients were stage T1-T3 N0M0 with maximum diameters of 4.2 to 10 cm. The five patients, three men and two women aged 30 to 69 years, had hepatocellular carcinoma (four) or combined HCC and intrahepatic cholangiocarcinoma (one). A total of roughly 35 specimens from 5 patients underwent TCRbeta repertoire sequencing, comprising about 25 tumor regions, 5 adjacent noncancerous liver tissues and 5 peripheral blood samples. Study-wide findings and limitations: Only a few patients were included in the study, and the authors note that the findings should be validated in a larger study. Repertoire overlap was higher between tumor regions (mean about 35%) than tumor-adjacent (around 17%) or tumor-blood (about 15%) pairs, consistent with antigen-driven expansion. Only the TCR beta chain was sequenced, so true repertoire diversity is likely underestimated because unpaired alpha chains were not captured. The top 250 clones made up a significantly larger repertoire fraction in tumors than in blood (p = 0.039). Since the samples were bulk and unsorted, there was no way to compare CD4+ and CD8+ T cell repertoires.

RNA from unsorted whole blood was extracted with TRIzol reagent, and germline DNA was obtained with the DNeasy Blood & Tissue kit. Chronic HBV infection was present in the patients, and the patients were treatment-naive at sampling. Before surgery, roughly 4.2 milliliters of peripheral blood were drawn into K2EDTA tubes. Starting from approximately 460 ng total RNA, TCRbeta-specific cDNA was produced by reverse transcription with a constant-region primer and ProtoScript II reverse transcriptase. Construction of the TCRbeta libraries relied on three nested rounds of multiplex PCR, following a slightly modified ARM-PCR procedure. Each of the first two PCR rounds ran for 9 to 11 cycles using multiplex TRBV1-TRBV30 forward primers together with a Cbeta reverse primer. A final 25-cycle PCR with Deep VentR polymerase added sample barcodes and Illumina adapters. Before sequencing, amplicons of 200-500 bp were gel-purified using a QIAquick gel extraction kit. An Illumina HiSeq 2500 was used to sequence the TCRbeta amplicons with 250-bp paired-end reads. The authors' analysis ran thus. Quality trimming of reads was performed with Trimmomatic v0.33, and paired reads were merged with FLASH v1.2.11 so that full CDR3 sequences could be recovered. V, D and J germline segments were assigned to the rearranged TCRbeta sequences using MiGEC v1.2.1b. Clonotype statistics and Shannon-Wiener diversity indices were computed with VDJtools v1.0.0. To reduce sampling bias, subsequent analyses other than the diversity analysis used only the 250 most abundant clonotypes in each sample. TCRdb cleaned the public reads at Q25 with fastp, built clones with MiXCR and kept in-frame beta chains. Every distinct CDR3 protein forms one entry, paired with its most common genes and DNA. TCRdb assigned the V and J calls; the authors' analysis was not used. For this sample there are about 320,000 distinct CDR3 sequences; around three fifths appear just once. The ten largest clones represent roughly 9% of the sample.

Turning to this clonotype: The antigen it recognizes is unknown. At one end the junction does not follow the germline gene, possibly because of a read error.

The CDR3 measures 14 amino acids from cysteine to phenylalanine. CDR3 DNA is the only sequence kept; it has 42 bases, read in frame from the first base. CDR1 and CDR2 were assigned from the germline V gene as MNHEY and SVGAGI. The sample consisted of peripheral blood. This TCR was sampled from a man aged 35 to 55 with primary liver carcinoma and hepatitis B virus infection. In this chain, TRBV6-5 is recombined with TRBJ2-5; too little of a D gene remains to name it. The nucleotide sequence reads TGTGCCGGCAGTTACTCGATCCTGGGCGAGACCCAGTACTTC. Its product reads: CAGSYSILGETQYF.